The clone carrying this T cell receptor (beta chain) showed up many times. Its antigen is unknown. This entry belongs to a study of T cells in Graves' hyperthyroidism and ophthalmopathy. Whole-study results and caveats: Before onset, by a median of around six months, the model predicted ophthalmopathy.

Germline values: CDR1 MNHEY, CDR2 SVGEGT. V lost 5 bases, J lost 6 bases, and 11 bases stayed unmatched. CDR3 length: 15 amino acids. TCR beta CDR3 regions were amplified from RNA. A set of HTBI primers served as the primers for a first-round RT-PCR of the TCR CDR3. TCRdb redid the calling of the multiplex PCR reads with MiXCR, one entry per CDR3 protein. Among about 350,000 distinct CDR3 sequences listed, roughly 20% were seen once. Sequencing was carried out using blood. This chain links TRBV6-2 or TRBV6-3 with TRBJ2-7; 9 bases are shared with TRBD1. This clonotype was obtained from a woman in her thirties or forties with Graves' ophthalmopathy. CDR3 DNA sequence: TGTGCCAGCAGTGGAAGGACAGGGGCCCTTCGCGAGCAGTACTTC. It specifies CASSGRTGALREQYF.